Included here is one T cell receptor beta chain sequence, with context. Antigen specificity is unknown. These data are taken from a study of identical twins. Healthy Caucasians alone served as donors. Findings of the study overall: Twins showed weaker excess sharing in their beta out-of-frame sequences.

Losses at the gene ends were 2 bases for V and 1 base for J; bases not matched to a gene: 7. In germline, CDR1 is SGHKS, CDR2 YYEKEE (reference sequence). This CDR3 spans 17 amino acids. Template switching (which added a universal primer site) was used, and cDNA carried unique molecular identifiers. From the 5' RACE reads, TCRdb called clonotypes with MiXCR, one entry per CDR3 protein. This table holds 350,000 to 500,000 distinct CDR3 sequences, about 18% found once. V usage is TRBV5-5 and J usage is TRBJ2-5; 11 bases fit TRBD2. The sample taken for sequencing was naive T cells sorted from blood. This TCR was sampled from a man aged 50 or older in good health. For the CDR3, the DNA is TGTGCCAGCAGCTTCCGACCTAGCGGGGGGATCCAAGAGACCCAGTACTTC. Protein sequence: CASSFRPSGGIQETQYF.